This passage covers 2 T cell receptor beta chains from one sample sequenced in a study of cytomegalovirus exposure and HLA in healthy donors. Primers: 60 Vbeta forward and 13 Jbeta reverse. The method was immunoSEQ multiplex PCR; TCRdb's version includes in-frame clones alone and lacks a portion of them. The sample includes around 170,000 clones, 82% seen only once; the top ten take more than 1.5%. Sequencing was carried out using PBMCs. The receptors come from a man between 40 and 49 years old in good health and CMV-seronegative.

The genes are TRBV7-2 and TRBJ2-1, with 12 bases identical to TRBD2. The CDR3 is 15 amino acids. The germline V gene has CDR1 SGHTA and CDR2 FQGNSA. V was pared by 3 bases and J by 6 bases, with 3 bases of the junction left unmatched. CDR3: CASSFGLAGTNEQFF. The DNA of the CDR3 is TGTGCCAGCAGCTTTGGACTAGCGGGGACCAATGAGCAGTTCTTC.

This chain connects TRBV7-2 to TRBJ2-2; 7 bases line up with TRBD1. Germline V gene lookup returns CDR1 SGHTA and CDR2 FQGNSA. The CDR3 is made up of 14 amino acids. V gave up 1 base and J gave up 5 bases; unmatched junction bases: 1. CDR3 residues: CASSLEGATGELFF. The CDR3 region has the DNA TGTGCCAGCAGCTTAGAGGGGGCGACCGGGGAGCTGTTTTTT. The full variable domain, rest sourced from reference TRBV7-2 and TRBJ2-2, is GAGVSQSPSNKVTEKGKDVELRCDPISGHTALYWYRQSLGQGLEFLIYFQGNSAPDKSGLPSDRFSAERTGGSVSTLTIQRTQQEDSAVYLCASSLEGATGELFFGEGSRLTVL.